The source of this T cell receptor beta chain is a study of shared clonotypes between healthy human individuals (dated by TCRdb to the early 2020s). The study in broad terms: The cohort included three men and a couple of women between 18 and 49 years of age. The study deeply sequenced blood TCR repertoires of 5 or 6 healthy adults to estimate repertoire size and the extent of clonotype sharing between individuals. For each donor, CD4 naive and CD4 memory were each given three plates, CD8 naive was given two plates, and CD8 memory was given one plate. Leukapheresis yielded between about 0.9 and 10 billion PBMCs per donor. Different laboratories and diverse techniques were used to prepare libraries and sequence TCR repertoires, to increase sequencing depth and limit assay-specific biases.

Donors were healthy HIV-negative adults with no recently reported acute infections or vaccinations. All donors were Caucasian adults living in Nashville, Tennessee, USA. CD4+ T cells were enriched through magnetic negative selection, after which naive cells were positively selected on CD45RA and the remaining negative fraction served as the memory subset. After blood collection by leukapheresis, PBMCs were isolated using Ficoll-Histopaque density gradient centrifugation and then cryopreserved in the vapor phase of liquid nitrogen. Purity and quantity of every magnetically sorted T cell population were checked by analytical flow cytometry. From each sorted fraction, genomic DNA was isolated and quantified by UV absorbance on a Nanodrop 2000c. Of note for this clone: There is no known antigen for this receptor. Base qualities are not at hand, and no much larger clone is one base apart.

General findings and caveats noted by the study authors: Pairwise subsampling led to the expectation that sequencing depth would affect the degree of clonotype sharing among donors. Because the study included only a small number of donors, the genetic and exposure-history diversity represented was limited. Sampling was restricted to blood, and TCR repertoires in tissue are likely to differ from TCR repertoires in blood. When a few donors were compared, the shared fraction of clonotypes was around 4.6% for naive CD4, 3.5% to 4% for naive CD8, 2.3% for memory CD4, and around 0.37% for memory CD8. Larger estimated clonotype richness was generally found for naive subsets than for memory subsets. Higher generation probabilities were observed for clonotypes shared by all four sorted-subset donors than for non-shared clonotypes. Incomplete sequencing was indicated by rarefaction of sorted-subset datasets, despite the large sequencing depth.

Using the deep immunoSEQ assay, TCR CDR3 regions were amplified from genomic DNA by multiplex PCR. For each cell subset, the extracted genomic DNA was distributed evenly across all wells of several immunoSEQ 96-well plates, and each plate served as one replicate. For sorted subsets, about 220 ng of genomic DNA, equivalent to tens of thousands of T cell genomes, went into each replicate PCR. Purified libraries were quantified with a Qubit 3.0 fluorometer, sized on a Bioanalyzer 2100, and re-quantified with the KAPA Library Quantification kit. Every immunoSEQ 96-well plate was sequenced on a dedicated single-read 150-cycle Illumina NextSeq 550 flow cell. In the paper's pipeline: Because the immunoSEQ output held only junctional sequences and lacked quality scores, the filtering could not match the filtering applied to full-length reads. Sequences were annotated with PyIR, a Python wrapper for IgBLAST v1.9, and V/J genes and CDR3 were assigned using IMGT germline references. Reads were filtered out if the reads had weak V/J assignments (E-value above 1e-6), no CDR3, stop codons, out-of-frame junctions, or ambiguous translated residues. V3J clonotypes were defined as sequences sharing the same inferred V gene, J gene, and CDR3 amino acid sequence. Percentage overlap between repertoires was computed as shared unique clonotypes divided by the size of the smaller repertoire. Repertoire richness was assessed with RTK rarefaction, the Chao1 estimator, and Recon v2.1 estimates of unobserved clonotypes. OLGA was used to compute generation probabilities for all TCRbeta clonotypes that the gDNA method yielded from four donors. The clones in this table, taken by TCRdb from immuneACCESS, are in-frame only. Not every clone is retained; where verified, under half of the shortfall comes from an unresolved V gene, and the cause of the rest is unknown. Clonal size and the V and J genes are those of that table, whereas D and trimming came from the DNA. The sample has more than 1,200,000 clones on record, 98% of them singletons. The biggest ten clones account for under 0.45% of the sample.

The CDR3 covers 14 residues, taking in both the cysteine and the phenylalanine. Kept here is only the CDR3 DNA, which spans 42 bases and is read in frame from base 1. V loses 1 base of germline sequence and J loses 3 bases, and the interval between the two ends is 10 bases. The germline V gene (reference sequence) provides CDR1 LNHDA and CDR2 SQIVND. The TCR sequence derives from a man under 40 in good health. The sample taken for sequencing was naive CD4+ T cells sorted from blood. The sample's cell subset or site label, in plain terms: CD45RA+ positively selected. Rearrangement joined TRBV19 to TRBJ2-7; TRBD2 is a weak D gene call, 6 bases matching. The nucleotide sequence reads TGTGCCAGTAGTATAGTTAGCGGCGGCTACGAGCAGTACTTC. This encodes CASSIVSGGYEQYF.